Sequencing of this TCR beta chain was carried out in a study of T cell responses to AZD1222 COVID-19 vaccine. Trimming removed 4 bases at V and 9 bases at J, with 19 bases between. Germline V gene lookup returns CDR1 MDHEN and CDR2 SYDVKM. CDR3 length: 16 amino acids. The repertoire was sequenced with immunoSEQ multiplex PCR; TCRdb's copy has only in-frame clones and lacks some. The sample comprises approximately 100,000 clones, about 82% of which are singletons, and approximately 1.3% rests with the top ten. The material sequenced was peripheral blood, taken on day 0 of AZD1222 vaccination. The TCR comes from an adult in good health. V gene TRBV28 combines with J gene TRBJ1-6; the D gene is possibly TRBD1 (6 bases). The CDR3 DNA reads as TGTGCCAGCAGTTATAATGGGGGGCAGGGAGTTTCACCCCTCCACTTT. This codes for CASSYNGGQGVSPLHF.